The clone carrying this TCR beta chain came up many times. The data were obtained in a study of beta chain features in type 1 diabetes. Central memory, naive, regulatory and stem cell-like memory CD4+ cells were sorted by CD45RO/CCR7/CD25/CD127/CD95/CD27. Of the isolated RNA, all was reverse transcribed, and so the sequenced material was expressed TCRB transcripts. Reads from naive, central memory and regulatory T cell samples averaged approximately 3.4 million. This table comes from immunoSEQ multiplex PCR, and its TCRdb copy is limited to in-frame clones, with some not included. Of more than 300,000 clones detected, 8% appear once; the ten largest clones hold around 0.44%. The CDR3 runs 12 residues.

The chain has TRBV21-1 and TRBJ2-1; the table gives TRBD2 as D, unverified against the DNA. TRBV21-1 is designated a pseudogene. Sequences were obtained from central memory CD4+ T cells from blood. The source is a woman aged 18-35 years in good health. The DNA for the CDR3 is TGTGCCAGCAGCACTACCTACAATGAGCAGTTCTTC. Residues: CASSTTYNEQFF.